This T cell receptor beta chain was captured in a study of T cells after yellow fever vaccination (dated by TCRdb to between 2018 and 2021). Turning to the overall study: The SMART-Seq v4 Ultra Low Input RNA kit was used to prepare libraries from fractions with low cell numbers. Two healthy male donors, one aged 18 to 30 and one aged 30 to 39 years, were included in the cohort. To track T-cell clones before and after primary and booster YFV17D yellow fever vaccination, bulk TCR alpha and beta repertoires were sequenced longitudinally. Bulk PBMC replicates and cell subsets were isolated from blood drawn at multiple timepoints before and after both primary and secondary immunization.

With respect to this clonotype: Its antigen is currently not known. Base quality data are lacking; no much larger clone is found one base away.

From its cysteine to its phenylalanine, the CDR3 spans 14 amino acids. This entry keeps only the CDR3 DNA: 42 bases, framed from base 1. Between the V and J ends, shortened by 7 bases and 2 bases respectively, the junction contains 15 bases. TCR cDNA was made using 5'RACE template switching, a step that added a universal primer site and unique molecular identifiers. Priming for cDNA synthesis came from both the TCR alpha and TCR beta constant segments. Library amplification involved two PCR steps, and the second step added sample barcodes and sequencing adapters. Sequencing of libraries was done on Illumina HiSeq 2500 (2x100 bp) or NovaSeq (2x150 bp). The study's processing was this. MIGEC was used to demultiplex reads and collapse the reads into UMI consensus sequences, and MiXCR was used for V(D)J alignment. Vaccine-responding clonotypes were identified with edgeR using replicate PBMC samples, with FDR below 0.01 and a log2 fold change above 5 up to day 15 being required. CD4 or CD8 identity was assigned to each bulk clonotype according to whether the clonotype was present at higher abundance in the sequenced CD4 repertoire or the sequenced CD8 repertoire. TCRdb took the public reads, trimmed them with fastp at Q25, ran MiXCR for clone calling and kept in-frame beta chains. Every CDR3 protein is listed once, alongside the most common genes and DNA of its rows. These V and J calls derive from TCRdb rather than the authors' analysis. Here the sample has some 500,000 distinct CDR3 sequences; about 13% occur a single time. The top ten clonotypes cover over 11% of the sample.

The treatment or condition tag for this specimen amounts to: live attenuated yellow fever vaccine strain. At each blood-draw timepoint, two biological replicates of bulk PBMCs were obtained. A standard Ficoll-Paque protocol was used to isolate PBMCs from peripheral blood. TriZol was used to extract RNA from bulk PBMCs, CD4 and CD8 fractions, and dextramer-positive and dextramer-negative fractions. General study outcomes and caveats: After the booster, most clones that had expanded after primary vaccination were detected again (about 95% of CD4 and more than 80% of CD8), suggesting broad maintenance of memory. A small share of clonotypes was detected in both CD4 and CD8 compartments, with the overlap likely arising from convergent recombination. The secondary T-cell response was weaker than the primary response but faster, peaking on day 5 instead of day 15. Computational filtering was required because FACS-sorted repertoires could contain abundant contaminating clonotypes from the bulk population. Because the study included only a couple of donors, the extent to which the findings can be generalized is limited.

The rearranged segments are TRBV12-3 or TRBV12-4 and TRBJ2-7; the D call could be TRBD1 or TRBD2, with each sharing 5 bases. Material: PBMCs, obtained on the day of the yellow fever booster vaccination. The clonotype comes from a man aged 25 to 40 who received the YFV17D yellow fever vaccine. The CDR3 here reads CASTEVGATYEQYF. The sequenced DNA is TGTGCCAGCACGGAGGTCGGGGCCACCTACGAGCAGTACTTC.